The 32 T cell receptor beta chains presented below share a single source sample, sequenced in a study of shared clonotypes between healthy human individuals. Only in-frame clones appear in the TCRdb table, and some are missing; sequencing was by immunoSEQ multiplex PCR. The repertoire includes 950,000 to 1,100,000 clones, under 80% of them detected once, and about 1.5% sits in the top ten. The sample consisted of memory CD4+ T cells sorted from blood. As for subset: CD45RA-negative fraction. These TCRs come from a man aged 18 to 29 in good health.

V usage is TRBV7-8 and J usage is TRBJ1-2; TRBD1 agrees at 8 bases. Germline V lookup: CDR1 SGHVS, CDR2 FQNEAQ. J gave up 7 bases and V 1 base, and 5 bases lay outside the gene matches. CDR3 length: 14 residues. The CDR3 coding sequence is TGTGCCAGCAGCTTAGGACAGGGGATCGGTGGCTACACCTTC. This sequence encodes CASSLGQGIGGYTF.

This clone has only a few counts. V gene TRBV2 combines with J gene TRBJ2-1; 8 positions match TRBD1. With 7 bases clipped from V and 9 bases from J, the junction kept 11 bases outside the gene matches. Germline lookup yields CDR1 SNHLY and CDR2 FYNNEI. This CDR3 spans 14 amino acids. The CDR3 DNA is TGTGCCAGCACGGGGACAGGAATTGAGGGTGAGCAGTTCTTC. It specifies CASTGTGIEGEQFF.

The genes are TRBV2 and TRBJ1-2; D unresolved. CDR1 SNHLY and CDR2 FYNNEI come from the germline V gene. V shed 6 bases and J shed 8 bases, with 10 bases lying between them. The CDR3 has 11 residues. For the CDR3, the DNA is TGTGCCAGCAGGATCTTGGGGGGCTACACCTTC. This encodes CASRILGGYTF.

On this clone itself: At the DNA level, this CDR3 is encoded by other sequences in the same sample as well. The chain employs TRBV7-9 and TRBJ1-6; no reliable D call. CDR1 is SEHNR and CDR2 is FQNEAQ in the germline V gene (reference sequence). V shed 1 base and J shed 10 bases, with 5 bases lying between them. This CDR3 has 12 residues. CDR3 region: CASSLEGSPLHF. CDR3 DNA: TGTGCCAGCAGCTTAGAGGGATCACCCCTCCACTTT.

V gene TRBV5-6 combines with J gene TRBJ2-1, with a tentative D call TRBD1 (5 bases). Germline CDR1 SGHDT, CDR2 YYEEEE. The V end was cut by 4 bases, the J end by 9 bases, with 8 bases between. The CDR3 runs 11 residues. CDR3 residues: CASSRQSEQFF. The CDR3 DNA reads as TGTGCCAGCAGCCGACAGAGTGAGCAGTTCTTC.

This clone has at least ten counts. This rearrangement joins TRBV7-2 to TRBJ1-5; 12 bases line up with TRBD1. CDR1 and CDR2 (germline): SGHTA, FQGNSA. V lost 3 bases to trimming and J lost 1 base; unmatched junction nucleotides: 4. The CDR3 has 17 amino acids. The CDR3 loop is CASSFTGTGGSNQPQHF. In DNA form, the CDR3 reads TGTGCCAGCAGCTTTACCGGGACAGGGGGCAGCAATCAGCCCCAGCATTTT.

The rearrangement joins TRBV2 to TRBJ1-4; D is perhaps TRBD1 (5 bases). The germline gives CDR1 SNHLY, CDR2 FYNNEI. With 1 base removed from V and 5 bases from J, the gap between germline ends came to 11 bases. The CDR3 runs to 15 residues. CDR3 in amino acids: CASSEVGVQNEKLFF. Here the CDR3 DNA reads TGTGCCAGCAGTGAAGTAGGGGTCCAAAATGAAAAACTGTTTTTT.

This clone was recorded only once. The chain is built from TRBV5-1 and TRBJ1-5; D call uncertain. V dropped 1 base and J dropped 7 bases, with 18 bases sitting between them. This CDR3 has 16 amino acids. Germline V CDR1 and CDR2: SGHRS, YFSETQ. Here the CDR3 reads CASSLSGMSSTQPQHF. The CDR3 DNA is TGCGCCAGCAGCTTGTCTGGGATGTCTTCTACGCAGCCCCAGCATTTT. The full variable domain, its missing parts supplied by reference TRBV5-1 and TRBJ1-5, is KAGVTQTPRYLIKTRGQQVTLSCSPISGHRSVSWYQQTPGQGLQFLFEYFSETQRNKGNFPGRFSGRQFSNSRSEMNVSTLELGDSALYLCASSLSGMSSTQPQHFGDGTRLSIL.

About this clone: One end of the junction does not line up with germline, which may come from a read error. CDR3 region: CASSLGGTDSGNTIYF. The CDR3 DNA reads TGTGCTAGCAGCTTAGGCGGGACGGACTCTGGAAACACCATATATTTT. The V gene is TRBV7-7, the J gene TRBJ1-3; D possibly corresponds to TRBD1 (5 bases). Germline V CDR1 and CDR2: SSHAT, FNYEAQ (reference sequence). There are 16 residues in the CDR3.

The chain employs TRBV6-5 and TRBJ2-7; tentative D call: TRBD1 (5 bases). The CDR3 loop spans 13 amino acids. Trimming stripped 3 bases from V and 2 bases from J, with 8 bases between. Germline-derived CDR1 and CDR2 are MNHEY and SVGAGI. The CDR3 spells CASSYRGTYEQYF. The CDR3, as DNA: TGTGCCAGCAGTTATAGGGGAACCTACGAGCAGTACTTC.

This chain links TRBV9 with TRBJ2-5, with D perhaps TRBD1 or TRBD2 (5 bases each). The germline CDR1 and CDR2 sequences are SGDLS and YYNGEE. The CDR3 spans 16 residues. V dropped 3 bases and J dropped 1 base, with 16 bases sitting between them. This CDR3 is CASSAGTATPQETQYF. CDR3 DNA sequence: TGTGCCAGCAGCGCCGGGACCGCTACCCCCCAAGAGACCCAGTACTTC.

This clone was detected once. This chain links TRBV7-2 with TRBJ2-2; TRBD2 might be the D (5 bases). Germline V CDR1 and CDR2: SGHTA, FQGNSA. The CDR3 runs 15 residues. V was shortened by 1 base and J by 6 bases, with 12 bases between the two germline ends. The CDR3 spells CASSLGLAQSGELFF. In DNA form, the CDR3 reads TGTGCCAGCAGCTTAGGTCTAGCACAGTCCGGGGAGCTGTTTTTT.

The J gene is TRBJ2-1, the V gene TRBV6-4; 9 positions agree with TRBD2. CDR1 MRHNA and CDR2 SNTAGT come from the germline V gene. The CDR3 is 14 amino acids. J lost 8 bases, V lost 8 bases, and 10 bases had no gene match. The CDR3 bases are TGTGCCAGCCCCTTAGCGGGAGCGGTCGATGAGCAGTTCTTC. It specifies CASPLAGAVDEQFF.

The rearrangement joins TRBV29-1 to TRBJ2-7, with 9 bases identical to TRBD1. V shed 4 bases and J 6 bases; nucleotides not matched to a gene: 7. This CDR3 has 13 residues. Germline V gene lookup returns CDR1 SQVTM and CDR2 ANQGSEA. CDR3 sequence reads: CSVVGGQGGEQYF. The CDR3 DNA reads as TGCAGCGTTGTGGGGGGACAGGGCGGCGAGCAGTACTTC.

The gene calls are TRBV19 and TRBJ1-5; possible D gene TRBD1, 5 bases. Germline V lookup: CDR1 LNHDA, CDR2 SQIVND (reference sequence). V lost 0 bases and J 6 bases, leaving 12 bases between the germline ends. The CDR3 spans 15 residues. The CDR3 coding sequence is TGTGCCAGTAGTATAGATGAGCACGGGGCTCAGCCCCAGCATTTT. Protein sequence: CASSIDEHGAQPQHF.

This clone was observed a single time. This chain connects TRBV5-5 to TRBJ2-2; D is possibly TRBD1 (7 bases). In germline, CDR1 is SGHKS, CDR2 YYEKEE (reference sequence). Trimming removed 4 bases from V and 7 bases from J, with 17 bases in between. The CDR3 runs to 15 residues. The CDR3 is CASSRDRAGSGELFF. The CDR3 DNA sequence: TGTGCCAGCAGCCGAGACAGGGCGGGGAGCGGGGAGCTGTTTTTT.

The chain joins TRBV9 to TRBJ1-3, with a tentative D call TRBD1 (5 bases). The germline V gene has CDR1 SGDLS and CDR2 YYNGEE. This CDR3 region has 16 residues. V lost 3 bases, J lost 0 bases, and 13 bases lay in between. In nucleotides, the CDR3 is TGTGCCAGCAGCGGGGTCCGGGGCAGCTCTGGAAACACCATATATTTT. It encodes CASSGVRGSSGNTIYF. The full variable domain, with the rest looked up from reference TRBV9 and TRBJ1-3, is DSGVTQTPKHLITATGQRVTLRCSPRSGDLSVYWYQQSLDQGLQFLIQYYNGEERAKGNILERFSAQQFPDLHSELNLSSLELGDSALYFCASSGVRGSSGNTIYFGEGSWLTVV.

The CDR3 here is CASATRGLGANTGELFF. The CDR3 coding sequence is TGTGCTAGTGCCACAAGGGGGCTAGGCGCGAACACCGGGGAGCTGTTTTTT. V gene TRBV12-5 combines with J gene TRBJ2-2; TRBD1 aligns across 7 bases. With 7 bases clipped from V and 0 bases from J, the junction kept 11 bases outside the gene matches. Germline V lookup: CDR1 LGHNT, CDR2 FRNRAP. CDR3 length: 17 residues.

The chain uses TRBV7-2 and TRBJ2-3; the match to TRBD2 covers 10 bases. J lost 6 bases, V lost 4 bases, and 4 bases had no gene match. Germline V gives CDR1 SGHTA, CDR2 FQGNSA. CDR3 length: 14 amino acids. CDR3 protein: CASSSSGGADTQYF. For the CDR3, the DNA is TGTGCCAGCAGCTCTAGCGGGGGCGCGGATACGCAGTATTTT.

The V gene is TRBV7-8, the J gene TRBJ2-1; 7 bases align to TRBD1. Unmatched junction bases numbered 6, after V lost 5 bases and J lost 2 bases. CDR3 length: 15 amino acids. CDR1 SGHVS and CDR2 FQNEAQ come from the germline V gene. In DNA, the CDR3 is TGTGCCAGCAGCCAAAAGGGGGCTGCCTACAATGAGCAGTTCTTC. Protein product: CASSQKGAAYNEQFF.

The gene calls are TRBV5-5 and TRBJ1-6; 9 nucleotides match TRBD1. Germline V gives CDR1 SGHKS, CDR2 YYEKEE (reference sequence). The CDR3 consists of 18 residues. Trimming cost V 4 bases and J 4 bases; bases outside gene matches: 12. CDR3 sequence: CASSNVPGQGGYNSPLHF. CDR3 nucleotide sequence: TGTGCCAGCAGCAACGTACCGGGACAGGGCGGTTATAATTCACCCCTCCACTTT.

The chain has TRBV28 and TRBJ1-5, with D perhaps TRBD1 (5 bases). CDR3 length: 16 residues. V was clipped by 5 bases and J by 3 bases, with 17 bases between them. Germline assignment: CDR1 MDHEN and CDR2 SYDVKM. The chain's CDR3 is CASSPSGRVPNQPQHF. The CDR3 DNA is TGTGCCAGCAGTCCATCAGGGAGAGTTCCCAATCAGCCCCAGCATTTT.

This clone was seen once. This chain connects TRBV9 to TRBJ1-6; D uncertain. Trimming left V 3 bases short and J 8 bases short, with 6 bases between. CDR3 length: 12 amino acids. Germline CDR1 is SGDLS and CDR2 is YYNGEE. Written as DNA, the CDR3 is TGTGCCAGCAGCGACCTTTATTCACCCCTCCACTTT. Amino acids: CASSDLYSPLHF.

V is TRBV10-1 and J is TRBJ1-5; D is uncertain. CDR1 WNHNN and CDR2 SYGVQD come from the germline V gene (reference sequence). Deletions cut 4 bases from V and 3 bases from J, with 7 bases between. The CDR3 runs to 13 residues. The CDR3 sequence: CASSVGFNQPQHF. CDR3 bases: TGCGCCAGCAGTGTGGGGTTCAATCAGCCCCAGCATTTT.

The J gene is TRBJ2-5, the V gene TRBV28, with 13 bases matching TRBD2. Germline V gene sequence: CDR1 MDHEN, CDR2 SYDVKM. CDR3 length: 16 residues. The junction had 8 bases not matched to a gene; V was cut back by 5 bases and J by 5 bases. The DNA for the CDR3 is TGTGCCAGCAGTCGTACTAGCGGGGGGGCCCTCGAGACCCAGTACTTC. Protein: CASSRTSGGALETQYF.

This clone was recorded a few times. The chain is built from TRBV5-1 and TRBJ2-5; TRBD2 matches 10 bases. The CDR3 length is 16 residues. CDR1 and CDR2 (germline): SGHRS, YFSETQ. The J segment lost 2 bases and the V segment lost 5 bases, leaving 9 bases of the junction unmatched. The CDR3 nucleotides are TGCGCCAGCAGGGGCCCGGGGACTAGCGAACAAGAGACCCAGTACTTC. Its protein is CASRGPGTSEQETQYF.

This clone was seen more than once but under ten times. The chain combines TRBV18 with TRBJ2-5; D is uncertain. Germline-derived CDR1 and CDR2 are KGHSH and LQKENI. V was trimmed by 6 bases and J by 4 bases, leaving 12 bases between them. The CDR3 length is 13 residues. DNA of the CDR3: TGTGCCAGCTCGAGGTGGGAAACAGAGACCCAGTACTTC. Encoded protein: CASSRWETETQYF.

The gene calls are TRBV30 and TRBJ2-3; TRBD2 matches 11 bases. The germline gives CDR1 GTSNPN, CDR2 SVGIG (reference sequence). The junction had 21 bases not matched to a gene; V was cut back by 2 bases and J by 2 bases. The CDR3 runs to 21 residues. The CDR3 sequence: CAWSNALGRELAGAPTDTQYF. The CDR3 bases are TGTGCCTGGAGTAATGCGTTAGGCAGGGAACTAGCGGGGGCTCCCACAGATACGCAGTATTTT.

This chain connects TRBV7-2 to TRBJ1-1; perhaps TRBD1 as D (6 bases). V was pared by 4 bases and J by 6 bases, with 15 bases between. The CDR3 loop spans 14 amino acids. From germline, CDR1 is SGHTA and CDR2 FQGNSA. Written as DNA, the CDR3 is TGTGCCAGCAGCTCCCCCACAGGGTCTGCTGAAGCTTTCTTT. Residues: CASSSPTGSAEAFF.

Regarding this clone: Other DNA sequences in the sample encode the same CDR3. The chain is built from TRBV2 and TRBJ1-6; D unresolved. The CDR3 runs 14 residues. Germline CDR1 reads SNHLY; CDR2 reads FYNNEI. Trimming took 4 bases from V and 7 from J, leaving 11 bases between them. CDR3 DNA: TGTGCCAGCAGTGCCGGTCAGCCCAATTCACCCCTCCACTTT. Protein: CASSAGQPNSPLHF. Drawing the rest from reference TRBV2 and TRBJ1-6, the complete variable domain is EPEVTQTPSHQVTQMGQEVILRCVPISNHLYFYWYRQILGQKVEFLVSFYNNEISEKSEIFDDQFSVERPDGSNFTLKIRSTKLEDSAMYFCASSAGQPNSPLHFGNGTRLTVT.

V and J are TRBV2 and TRBJ1-1, with a weak D call TRBD1 (5 bases). The germline CDR1 and CDR2 sequences are SNHLY and FYNNEI. V dropped 3 bases and J dropped 5 bases, with 16 bases sitting between them. There are 15 residues in the CDR3. The CDR3 bases are TGTGCCAGCAGTGATCAGGGCCGAAGTCCAACTGAAGCTTTCTTT. Translation gives CASSDQGRSPTEAFF.

The chain employs TRBV9 and TRBJ2-3, with TRBD2 matching over 8 bases. The V and J ends lost 2 bases and 5 bases, in that order; junction bases with no gene match: 7. The CDR3 is 15 residues long. The germline V gene has CDR1 SGDLS and CDR2 YYNGEE. The CDR3 is CASSVGGRSIDTQYF. CDR3 sequence (DNA): TGTGCCAGCAGCGTGGGCGGGAGGTCTATAGATACGCAGTATTTT. Full variable domain (missing parts from reference TRBV9 and TRBJ2-3): DSGVTQTPKHLITATGQRVTLRCSPRSGDLSVYWYQQSLDQGLQFLIQYYNGEERAKGNILERFSAQQFPDLHSELNLSSLELGDSALYFCASSVGGRSIDTQYFGPGTRLTVL.